These 4 T cell receptor beta chains were all obtained from the same sample, sequenced in a study of persistence of HIV-infected CD4 T cells. Cells were stimulated with CMV-infected fibroblast lysates at approximately 10 ug/mL. Sorting of responding CD4+ T cells relied on upregulated CD40 ligand together with CD69. Their cognate antigens are unknown. The libraries were made with immunoSEQ version 4 in survey mode. TCRdb's copy holds only in-frame clones and misses some; the assay was immunoSEQ multiplex PCR. Counted here are several thousand clones, around two thirds occurring once; the ten biggest clones make up roughly 40%. The sample in question was CD4+ T cells sorted from PBMCs after roughly 19-hour stimulation, obtained from a patient who received antiretroviral therapy. The receptors here all came from an adult man with HIV who was CMV-seropositive.

The chain recombines TRBV5-5 with TRBJ1-6, with TRBD1 as a possible D gene (6 bases). The CDR3 has 14 amino acids. V was cut by 3 bases and J by 3 bases, with 7 bases left in between. The germline V gene has CDR1 SGHKS and CDR2 YYEKEE (reference sequence). The CDR3 protein is CASSWDNYNSPLHF. The CDR3 coding sequence is TGTGCCAGCAGCTGGGACAACTATAATTCACCCCTCCACTTT.

This clone is categorized as medium-sized. The chain recombines TRBV29-1 with TRBJ2-5; 10 bases fit TRBD1. This CDR3 has 15 amino acids. V shed 2 bases, J shed 2 bases, and the junction held 5 bases outside the gene matches. Germline CDR1 SQVTM, CDR2 ANQGSEA. The CDR3 DNA sequence: TGCAGCGTTGAACCTGACAGGGGGCGACAAGAGACCCAGTACTTC. Amino acid sequence: CSVEPDRGRQETQYF.

The count of this clone is one. V gene TRBV5-6 combines with J gene TRBJ1-6, with D possibly being TRBD1 (5 bases). The CDR3 loop spans 16 amino acids. The V gene lost 4 bases and the J gene lost 7 bases, with 18 bases spanning the gap. The germline V gene has CDR1 SGHDT and CDR2 YYEEEE. The CDR3 reads CASSGGRLSNNSPLHF. In DNA, the CDR3 is TGTGCCAGCAGCGGGGGACGCCTAAGTAACAATTCACCCCTCCACTTT. Together with reference TRBV5-6 and TRBJ1-6, the CDR3 gives the full variable domain: DAGVTQSPTHLIKTRGQQVTLRCSPKSGHDTVSWYQQALGQGPQFIFQYYEEEERQRGNFPDRFSGHQFPNYSSELNVNALLLGDSALYLCASSGGRLSNNSPLHFGNGTRLTVT.

The chain has TRBV7-6 and TRBJ1-2, with 9 bases identical to TRBD1. The junction had 3 bases not matched to a gene; V was cut back by 2 bases and J by 5 bases. This CDR3 comprises 14 residues. Germline V lookup: CDR1 SGHVS, CDR2 FNYEAQ. The CDR3 spells CASSLNGQGYGYTF. The DNA for the CDR3 is TGTGCCAGCAGCTTAAACGGACAGGGGTATGGCTACACCTTC.